The entry that follows covers one TCR beta chain sequence. This record comes from a study of tumor-infiltrating lymphocytes in primary liver carcinoma. The germline gives CDR1 MNHNS, CDR2 SASEGT. The CDR3 has 16 residues. A constant-region primer primed TCR beta cDNA synthesis from 400 to 550 ng of total RNA. Nested multiplex PCR, run for three rounds with slightly modified ARM-PCR, yielded TCR beta libraries. Forward primers for TRBV1-TRBV30 and a C-beta reverse primer served the first two PCR rounds, at around 9 cycles each. TCRdb used MiXCR to reprocess the multiplex PCR reads, holding one entry per CDR3 protein. The sample includes approximately 190,000 distinct CDR3 sequences, 70% to 90% of them seen just once. From unsorted bulk tissue weighing roughly 17-34 mg, DNA and RNA were co-extracted.

Sequencing was performed on tumor tissue from primary liver carcinoma. The rearrangement links TRBV6-1 to TRBJ2-6; 10 bases match TRBD1. This receptor was identified in a man between 40 and 49 years old with primary liver carcinoma and hepatitis B virus infection. Here the CDR3 DNA reads TGTACCGGTACCTGGACAGGGGGTGCTAGGGCCAACGTCCTGACTTTC. This gives the protein CTGTWTGGARANVLTF.